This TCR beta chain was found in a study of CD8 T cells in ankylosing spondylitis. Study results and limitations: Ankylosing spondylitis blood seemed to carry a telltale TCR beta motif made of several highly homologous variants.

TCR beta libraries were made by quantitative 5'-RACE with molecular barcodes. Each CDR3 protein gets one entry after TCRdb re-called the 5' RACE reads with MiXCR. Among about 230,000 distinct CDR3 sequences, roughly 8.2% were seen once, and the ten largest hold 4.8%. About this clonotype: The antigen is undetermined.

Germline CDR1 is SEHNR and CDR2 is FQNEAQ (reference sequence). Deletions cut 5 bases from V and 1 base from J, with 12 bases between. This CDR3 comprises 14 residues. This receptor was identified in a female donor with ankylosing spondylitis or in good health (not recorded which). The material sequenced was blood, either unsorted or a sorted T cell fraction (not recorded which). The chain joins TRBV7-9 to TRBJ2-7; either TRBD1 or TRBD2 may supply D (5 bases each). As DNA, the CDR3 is TGTGCCAGCAGCGCCGGGACGCCGTCCTACGAGCAGTACTTC. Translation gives CASSAGTPSYEQYF.